This entry is about one T cell receptor beta chain. Its antigen remains undetermined. Qualities for individual bases were not recorded, and no much larger clone is one base off. The sample comes from a study of siplizumab effects on memory and regulatory T cells (dated by TCRdb to about 2019). Notes on the research overall: The study looked at the effect of siplizumab, an anti-CD2 antibody, on alloreactive T-cell subsets in allogeneic mixed lymphocyte reactions made from human PBMCs.

The full study reports these points: Unstimulated naive T cells appeared to be more diverse than memory T cells, and naive cells seemed to make a substantial contribution to the alloresponse. Siplizumab significantly lowered the cumulative frequency of alloreactive sequences that could be traced to unstimulated CD4+ memory T cells. Sequences below about 10^-5 frequency were poorly captured, so only a minor fraction of alloreactive clones could be mapped to unstimulated subsets. The suppressive function of proliferating Tregs from siplizumab cultures was not functionally confirmed. About 75-97% of proliferating CD4+ or CD8+ clones could not be given a naive or memory phenotype. In reactions with siplizumab, an average of roughly 69% of mappable alloreactive CD4+ clones were Treg-derived, compared with 25% to 30% in control reactions.

Sorted unstimulated T cells, along with proliferating T cells recovered from mixed lymphocyte reactions, underwent TCRbeta CDR3 sequencing. Fresh whole blood from ten HLA-typed healthy donors was used as the source from which PBMCs were isolated. Unstimulated CD4+ non-regulatory T cells were FACS-sorted to map the origin of alloreactive clones. The protocol used for the library was the immunoSEQ multiplex PCR assay. Each sample had 90,000 to 100,000 TCR templates assayed by the deep sequencing platform. Genomic DNA extracted from sorted T cells was used for TCRbeta CDR3 sequencing. Per the source publication's procedure: Clonal analysis of TCRbeta CDR3 data was done in the R programming language. Unstimulated samples were compared with post-reaction CFSE-low samples to define alloreactive CD4+ and CD8+ clones. Alloreactive CD4+ clones were assigned to regulatory or non-regulatory origin by matching sequences to sorted unstimulated Treg and non-Treg repertoires. What TCRdb holds here is the immuneACCESS table cut down to in-frame rearrangements. Part of the clones is not present; checked against another copy, under half of the missing clones reflect an unresolved V gene, and the others are unexplained. V, J and clone size reflect that table, while D and trimming were determined from the DNA. A total of 75,000 to 100,000 clones appear in this sample, about 95% of them only once. The leading ten clones occupy 1.3% of the sample.

Based on the germline V gene, the CDR1 and CDR2 sequences are MNHNS and SASEGT. The junction carries 20 bases between V and J, which are trimmed by 7 bases and 7 bases respectively. The CDR3 starts with the cysteine, ends with the phenylalanine, and has 15 residues. Solely the CDR3 DNA is kept, with 45 bases framed from the first base. The chain joins TRBV6-1 to TRBJ1-5; TRBD1 is a weak D gene call, 6 bases matching. Source material: non-Treg CD4+ T cells sorted from blood. The label giving this sample's cell subset or site can be read as: FACS-sorted unstimulated CD4+ non-regulatory T cells. The receptor comes from a human donor in good health. The DNA sequence follows: TGTGCCAGCAATCCCTATAGGGGGGCTGGGCAGCCCCAGCATTTT. It is translated as CASNPYRGAGQPQHF.